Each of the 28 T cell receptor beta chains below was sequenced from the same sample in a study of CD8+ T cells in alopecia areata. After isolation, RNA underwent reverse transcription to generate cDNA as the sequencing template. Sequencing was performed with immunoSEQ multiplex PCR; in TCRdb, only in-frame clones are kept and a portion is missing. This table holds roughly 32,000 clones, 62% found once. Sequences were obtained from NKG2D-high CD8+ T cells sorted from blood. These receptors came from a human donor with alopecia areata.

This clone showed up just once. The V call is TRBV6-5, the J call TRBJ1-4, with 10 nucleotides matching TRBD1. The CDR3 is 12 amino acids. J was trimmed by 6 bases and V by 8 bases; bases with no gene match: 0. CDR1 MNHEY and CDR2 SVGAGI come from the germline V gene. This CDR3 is CASGTGDEKLFF. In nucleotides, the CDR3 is TGTGCCAGCGGGACAGGGGATGAAAAACTGTTTTTT.

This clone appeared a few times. The CDR3 nucleotides are TGTGCCAGTAGTGGGACTAGCGGAGACTACGAGCAGTACTTC. It translates to CASSGTSGDYEQYF. J is TRBJ2-7 and V is TRBV19; 11 bases agree with TRBD2. Germline V gene data show CDR1 as LNHDA and CDR2 as SQIVND (reference sequence). This CDR3 region has 14 residues. V shed 5 bases and J 3 bases; nucleotides not matched to a gene: 3.

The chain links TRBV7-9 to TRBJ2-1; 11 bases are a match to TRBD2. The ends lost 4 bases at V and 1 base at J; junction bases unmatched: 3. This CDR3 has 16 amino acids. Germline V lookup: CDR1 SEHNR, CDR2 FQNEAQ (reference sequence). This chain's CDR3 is CASSSGLAGSYNEQFF. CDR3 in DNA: TGTGCCAGCAGCTCCGGACTAGCGGGTTCCTACAATGAGCAGTTCTTC.

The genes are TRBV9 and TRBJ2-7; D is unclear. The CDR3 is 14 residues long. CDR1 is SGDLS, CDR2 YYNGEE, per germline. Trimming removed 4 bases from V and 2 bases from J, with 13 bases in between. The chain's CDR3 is CASSPARLPYEQYF. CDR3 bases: TGTGCCAGCAGCCCCGCCAGGTTACCCTACGAGCAGTACTTC.

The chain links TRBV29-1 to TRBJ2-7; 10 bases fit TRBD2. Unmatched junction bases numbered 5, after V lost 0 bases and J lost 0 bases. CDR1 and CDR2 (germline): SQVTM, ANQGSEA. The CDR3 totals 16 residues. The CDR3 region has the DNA TGCAGCGTTGAAGAGGGGGCTAGCGGGAGCTCCTACGAGCAGTACTTC. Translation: CSVEEGASGSSYEQYF.

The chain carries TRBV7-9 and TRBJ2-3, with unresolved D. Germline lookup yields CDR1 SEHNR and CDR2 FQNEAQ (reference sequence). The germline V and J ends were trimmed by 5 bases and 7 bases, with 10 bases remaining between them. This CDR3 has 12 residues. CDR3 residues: CASSPLDYTQYF. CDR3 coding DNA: TGTGCCAGCAGCCCCCTCGATTATACGCAGTATTTT.

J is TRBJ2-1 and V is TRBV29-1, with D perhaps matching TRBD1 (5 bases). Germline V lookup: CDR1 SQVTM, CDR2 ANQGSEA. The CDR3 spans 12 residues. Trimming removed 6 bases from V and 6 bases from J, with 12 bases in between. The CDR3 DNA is TGCAGCGTCGAGGACAACCGCAATGAGCAGTTCTTC. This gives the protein CSVEDNRNEQFF.

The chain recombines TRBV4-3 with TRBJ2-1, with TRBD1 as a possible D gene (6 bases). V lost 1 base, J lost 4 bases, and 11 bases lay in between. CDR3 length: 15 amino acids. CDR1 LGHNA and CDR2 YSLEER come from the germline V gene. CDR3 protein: CASSQAGTSYNEQFF. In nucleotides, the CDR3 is TGCGCCAGCAGCCAAGCCGGGACATCTTACAATGAGCAGTTCTTC.

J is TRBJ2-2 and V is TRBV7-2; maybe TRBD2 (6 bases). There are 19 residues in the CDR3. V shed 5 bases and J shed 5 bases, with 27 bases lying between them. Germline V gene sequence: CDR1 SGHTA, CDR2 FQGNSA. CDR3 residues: CASSPLRPRRLDYTGELFF. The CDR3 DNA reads TGTGCCAGCAGCCCCCTGCGCCCAAGGAGACTAGACTATACCGGGGAGCTGTTTTTT.

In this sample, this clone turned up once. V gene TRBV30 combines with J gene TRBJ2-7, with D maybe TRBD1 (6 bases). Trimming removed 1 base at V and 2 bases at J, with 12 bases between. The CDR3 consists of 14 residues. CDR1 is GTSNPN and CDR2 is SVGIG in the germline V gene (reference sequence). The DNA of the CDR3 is TGTGCCTGGAGTGAAATTGGGGGCCCCTACGAGCAGTACTTC. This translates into CAWSEIGGPYEQYF.

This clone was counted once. The CDR3 nucleotides are TGTGCCAGCAGCTGGACGTACTACGAGCAGTACTTC. Translated: CASSWTYYEQYF. This chain connects TRBV7-2 to TRBJ2-7; D remains ambiguous. V was shortened by 4 bases and J by 3 bases, with 7 bases between the two germline ends. The CDR3 contains 12 residues. CDR1 and CDR2 from the germline V gene are SGHTA and FQGNSA.

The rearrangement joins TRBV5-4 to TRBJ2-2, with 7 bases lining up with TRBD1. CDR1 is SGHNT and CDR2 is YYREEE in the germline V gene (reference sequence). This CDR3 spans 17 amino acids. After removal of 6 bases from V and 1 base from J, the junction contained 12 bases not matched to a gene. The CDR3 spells CASTKWTTGRNTGELFF. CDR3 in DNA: TGTGCCAGCACTAAGTGGACGACAGGGAGGAACACCGGGGAGCTGTTTTTT.

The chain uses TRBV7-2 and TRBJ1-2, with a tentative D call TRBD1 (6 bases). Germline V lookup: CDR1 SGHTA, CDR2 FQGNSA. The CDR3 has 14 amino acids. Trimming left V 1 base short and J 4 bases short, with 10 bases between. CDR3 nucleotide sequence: TGTGCCAGCAGCTTAGATTACAGGGCCTATGGCTACACCTTC. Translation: CASSLDYRAYGYTF.

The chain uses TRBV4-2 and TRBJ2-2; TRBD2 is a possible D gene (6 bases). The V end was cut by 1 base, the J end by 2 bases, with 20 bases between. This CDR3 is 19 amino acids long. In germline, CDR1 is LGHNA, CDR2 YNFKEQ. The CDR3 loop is CASSQGNWVASVNTGELFF. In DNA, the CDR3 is TGTGCCAGCAGCCAAGGAAATTGGGTGGCTAGCGTTAACACCGGGGAGCTGTTTTTT.

In DNA form, the CDR3 reads TGTGCCAGCAGCCAAGTCCTCGAAACCGAGACCCAGTACTTC. Amino acids: CASSQVLETETQYF. The rearrangement uses TRBV4-2 and TRBJ2-5; D is undetermined. The length of the CDR3 is 14 residues. V lost 1 base and J 5 bases, leaving 11 bases between the germline ends. Germline assignment: CDR1 LGHNA and CDR2 YNFKEQ.

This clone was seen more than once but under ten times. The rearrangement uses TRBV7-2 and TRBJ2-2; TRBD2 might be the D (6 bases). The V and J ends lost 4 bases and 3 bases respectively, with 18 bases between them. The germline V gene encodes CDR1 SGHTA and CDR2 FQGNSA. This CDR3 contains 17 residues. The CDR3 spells CASSSALLGTHTGELFF. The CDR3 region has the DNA TGTGCCAGCAGCTCCGCTCTACTCGGGACTCACACCGGGGAGCTGTTTTTT.

The CDR3 protein is CAIRGKGNEQFF. In nucleotides, the CDR3 is TGTGCCATCAGGGGAAAGGGGAATGAGCAGTTCTTC. J is TRBJ2-1 and V is TRBV28; perhaps TRBD1 as D (6 bases). The V and J ends lost 10 bases and 7 bases respectively, with 14 bases between them. This CDR3 comprises 12 residues. CDR1 and CDR2 from the germline V gene are MDHEN and SYDVKM.

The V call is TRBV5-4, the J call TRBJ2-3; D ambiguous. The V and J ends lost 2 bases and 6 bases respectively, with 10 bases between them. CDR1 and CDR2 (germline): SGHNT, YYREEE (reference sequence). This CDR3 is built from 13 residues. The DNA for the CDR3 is TGTGCCAGCAGCTTCCGGCTAGGGGATACGCAGTATTTT. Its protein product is CASSFRLGDTQYF.

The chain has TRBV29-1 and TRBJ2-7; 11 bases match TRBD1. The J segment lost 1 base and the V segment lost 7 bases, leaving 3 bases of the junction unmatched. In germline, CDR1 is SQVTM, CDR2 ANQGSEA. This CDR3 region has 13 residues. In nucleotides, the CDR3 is TGCAGCGGGACAGGGGGCGCGTCCTACGAGCAGTACTTC. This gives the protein CSGTGGASYEQYF.

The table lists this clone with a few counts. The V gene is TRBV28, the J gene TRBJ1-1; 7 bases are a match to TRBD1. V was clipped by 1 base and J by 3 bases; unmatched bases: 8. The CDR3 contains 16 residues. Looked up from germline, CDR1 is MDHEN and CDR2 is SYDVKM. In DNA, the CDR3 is TGTGCCAGCAGTTTATTCACAGGGGCCTTGCACACTGAAGCTTTCTTT. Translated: CASSLFTGALHTEAFF.

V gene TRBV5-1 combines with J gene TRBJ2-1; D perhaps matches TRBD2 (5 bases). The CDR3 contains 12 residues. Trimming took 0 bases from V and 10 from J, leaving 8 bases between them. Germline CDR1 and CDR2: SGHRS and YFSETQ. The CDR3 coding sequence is TGCGCCAGCAGCTTGGAGAGGGTAGAGCAGTTCTTC. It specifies CASSLERVEQFF.

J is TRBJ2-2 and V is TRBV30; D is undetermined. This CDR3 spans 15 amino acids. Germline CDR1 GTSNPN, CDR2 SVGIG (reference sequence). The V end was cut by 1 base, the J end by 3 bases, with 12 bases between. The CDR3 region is CAWSDRQADTGELFF. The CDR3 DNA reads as TGTGCCTGGAGTGATCGGCAGGCAGACACCGGGGAGCTGTTTTTT.

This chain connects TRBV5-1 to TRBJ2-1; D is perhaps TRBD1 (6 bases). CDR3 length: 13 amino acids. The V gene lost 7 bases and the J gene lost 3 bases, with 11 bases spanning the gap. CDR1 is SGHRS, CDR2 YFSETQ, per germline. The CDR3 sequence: CASEGQDYNEQFF. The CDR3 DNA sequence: TGCGCCAGCGAGGGACAAGACTACAATGAGCAGTTCTTC.

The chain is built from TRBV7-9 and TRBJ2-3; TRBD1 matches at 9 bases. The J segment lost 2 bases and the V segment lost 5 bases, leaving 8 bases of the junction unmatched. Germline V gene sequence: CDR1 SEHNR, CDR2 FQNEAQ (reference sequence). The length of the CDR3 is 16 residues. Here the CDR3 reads CASSRRPQGATDTQYF. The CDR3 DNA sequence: TGTGCCAGCAGCCGCAGGCCACAGGGGGCCACAGATACGCAGTATTTT.

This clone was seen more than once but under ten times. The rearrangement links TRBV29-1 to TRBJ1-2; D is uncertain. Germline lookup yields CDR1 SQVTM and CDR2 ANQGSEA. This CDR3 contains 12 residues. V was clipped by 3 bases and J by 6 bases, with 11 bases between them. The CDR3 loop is CSVDKGFDGYTF. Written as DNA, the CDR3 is TGCAGCGTTGACAAGGGTTTCGATGGCTACACCTTC.

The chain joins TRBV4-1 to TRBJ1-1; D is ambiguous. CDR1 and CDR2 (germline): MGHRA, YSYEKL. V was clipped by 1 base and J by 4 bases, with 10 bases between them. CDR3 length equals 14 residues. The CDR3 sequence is CASSQVGGFTEAFF. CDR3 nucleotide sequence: TGCGCCAGCAGCCAAGTTGGAGGGTTCACTGAAGCTTTCTTT.

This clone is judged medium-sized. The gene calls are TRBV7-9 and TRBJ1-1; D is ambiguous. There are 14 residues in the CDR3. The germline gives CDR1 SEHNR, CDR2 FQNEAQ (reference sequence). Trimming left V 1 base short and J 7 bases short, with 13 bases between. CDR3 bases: TGTGCCAGCAGCTTAGGTGCTGGAACTGATGAAGCTTTCTTT. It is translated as CASSLGAGTDEAFF.

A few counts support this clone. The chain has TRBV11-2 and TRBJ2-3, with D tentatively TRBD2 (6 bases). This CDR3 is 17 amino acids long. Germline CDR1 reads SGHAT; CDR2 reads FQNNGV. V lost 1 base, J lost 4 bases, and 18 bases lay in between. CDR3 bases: TGTGCCAGCAGCTTAGGAGCGACTAGATCTGCCTCAGATACGCAGTATTTT. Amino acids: CASSLGATRSASDTQYF. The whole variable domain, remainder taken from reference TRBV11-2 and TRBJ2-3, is EAGVAQSPRYKIIEKRQSVAFWCNPISGHATLYWYQQILGQGPKLLIQFQNNGVVDDSQLPKDRFSAERLKGVDSTLKIQPAKLEDSAVYLCASSLGATRSASDTQYFGPGTRLTVL.